The table lists the clone carrying this TCR beta chain with a few counts. No antigen is known for it. This sample is drawn from a study of T cell responses to AZD1222 COVID-19 vaccine. Findings and limits, study-wide: Every sample of the repertoires postdated the peak T cell response. Once two AZD1222 doses were given, Spike-specific TCR breadth and depth went up. Spike was spanned by vaccine-associated CD4 TCRs, which were dominant at 160-218 and 743-854. Clonal diversity may have been underestimated, and the donors were mostly white British, with more females than males.

Sequencing used immunoSEQ multiplex PCR; TCRdb keeps in-frame clones, though not all of them. The repertoire holds about 86,000 clones, with about 78% as singletons. Germline V lookup: CDR1 MNHEY, CDR2 SVGAGI. CDR3 length: 15 amino acids. The V and J ends lost 6 bases and 4 bases respectively, with 18 bases between them. The chain carries TRBV6-5 and TRBJ1-1; D possibly corresponds to TRBD1 (6 bases). The sequence was obtained from an adult in good health. The input for sequencing was peripheral blood, taken on day 0 of AZD1222 vaccination. Here the CDR3 reads CASRRSPQGGTEAFF. The CDR3 DNA follows: TGTGCCAGCAGAAGGAGCCCACAGGGAGGCACTGAAGCTTTCTTT.